These 18 T cell receptor beta chains were sequenced from one sample in a study of molecular identifiers for immune sequencing clone quantification. One entry per CDR3 protein results from TCRdb running MiXCR on the PCR reads. The sample yields tens of thousands of distinct CDR3 sequences, 15% to 20% seen once. Sample: naive CD8+ T cells from blood, with Jurkat cell RNA spiked in. The sample's subset: FACS-sorted CD8+CD4-CCR7+CD45RA+ naive T cells. These receptors all stem from a human donor in good health. Some libraries in this study had Jurkat cell RNA spiked in.

This clonotype was counted at least ten times. The chain employs TRBV7-9 and TRBJ2-7; D possibly corresponds to TRBD2 (6 bases). The CDR3 spans 18 residues. Trimming shortened V by 5 bases and J by 0 bases, and 23 bases separated the two germline ends. Germline CDR1 SEHNR, CDR2 FQNEAQ (reference sequence). The DNA for the CDR3 is TGTGCCAGCAGCGCGCAGGCCTGGGTAGACGGGAGCTCCTACGAGCAGTACTTC. It codes for CASSAQAWVDGSSYEQYF.

The table lists this clonotype with many counts. This rearrangement joins TRBV23-1 to TRBJ1-1, with unresolved D. Being an ORF, TRBV23-1 has a function that is uncertain. The CDR3 totals 15 residues. The germline V and J ends were trimmed by 6 bases and 1 base, with 15 bases remaining between them. CDR3 DNA: TGCGCCAGCAGGAAAAAAGAGGACTCGAACACTGAAGCTTTCTTT. Its protein product is CASRKKEDSNTEAFF.

The sample holds many counts of this clonotype. The chain joins TRBV3-1 to TRBJ2-7, with 11 bases that match TRBD2. CDR3 length: 17 residues. Germline values: CDR1 LGHDT, CDR2 YNNKEL (reference sequence). The V and J ends lost 1 base and 0 bases, in that order; junction bases with no gene match: 5. In DNA form, the CDR3 reads TGTGCCAGCAGCCAAGGGACTAGCGGGCCGAGCTCCTACGAGCAGTACTTC. Translating it yields CASSQGTSGPSSYEQYF.

The chain couples TRBV12-3 or TRBV12-4 to TRBJ1-5; no clear D gene. The length of the CDR3 is 13 residues. Trimming took off 6 bases at V and 11 bases at J, with 17 bases between the two ends. The CDR3 reads CASSPTPVSAQHF. The DNA of the CDR3 is TGTGCCAGCAGCCCGACACCAGTCTCAGCCCAGCATTTT.

This clonotype was picked up a small number of times. The conserved phenylalanine or tryptophan normally closing the CDR3 is absent here, so this likely arose from a read error. The chain recombines TRBV27 with TRBJ1-1, with D unresolved. This CDR3 contains 15 residues. Germline V gene lookup returns CDR1 MNHEY and CDR2 SMNVEV (reference sequence). Trimming cost V 2 bases and J 0 bases, with 10 bases left between them. The CDR3 bases are TGTGCCAGCAGTTTAATAGGCCAGATGAACACTGAAGCTTTCGTT. As protein: CASSLIGQMNTEAFV.

This clonotype has ten or more counts. This chain uses TRBV10-3 with TRBJ2-7; 7 bases are a match to TRBD1. The CDR3 has 12 residues. Germline V lookup: CDR1 ENHRY, CDR2 SYGVKD. The junction had 4 bases not matched to a gene; V was cut back by 5 bases and J by 6 bases. The CDR3 spells CAISKGASEQYF. As DNA, the CDR3 is TGTGCCATCAGTAAGGGGGCGAGCGAGCAGTACTTC.

This clonotype was recorded many times. The genes are TRBV3-1 and TRBJ1-2, with D tentatively TRBD1 (6 bases). This CDR3 spans 16 amino acids. V lost 3 bases and J lost 5, with 19 bases in between. Germline V CDR1 and CDR2: LGHDT, YNNKEL (reference sequence). The CDR3 sequence is CASSQARDTVLYGYTF. The DNA of the CDR3 is TGTGCCAGCAGCCAGGCCCGGGACACCGTCCTTTATGGCTACACCTTC.

This clonotype was seen ten or more times. This chain uses TRBV7-9 with TRBJ2-2; D is ambiguous. The germline CDR1 and CDR2 sequences are SEHNR and FQNEAQ (reference sequence). V was clipped by 5 bases and J by 0 bases, with 7 bases between them. The CDR3 length is 14 residues. The DNA for the CDR3 is TGTGCCAGCAGCCACGGCTCGAACACCGGGGAGCTGTTTTTT. Translated, it gives CASSHGSNTGELFF.

In this sample, this clonotype turned up a few times. A read error may account for a junction end that differs from germline. The V and J genes are TRBV7-9 and TRBJ1-6; D gene ambiguous. CDR3 length: 13 residues. The germline V gene encodes CDR1 SEHNR and CDR2 FQNEAQ (reference sequence). The CDR3 loop reads CASRTGYNPPLHF. The CDR3, as DNA: TGTGCCAGCAGGACGGGATATAATCCACCCCTCCACTTT.

This clonotype was counted at least ten times. The chain is built from TRBV7-2 and TRBJ2-3, with TRBD1 matching over 12 bases. The V gene's germline CDR1 is SGHTA and CDR2 FQGNSA. After removal of 2 bases from V and 2 bases from J, the junction contained 11 bases not matched to a gene. CDR3 length: 19 amino acids. CDR3 DNA: TGTGCCAGCAGCTTAACCGAGGGACAGGGGGCATCCTCCACAGATACGCAGTATTTT. The encoded protein is CASSLTEGQGASSTDTQYF.

There are a few counts of this clonotype. This chain connects TRBV5-4 to TRBJ2-2; D possibly corresponds to TRBD1 (6 bases). Germline V lookup: CDR1 SGHNT, CDR2 YYREEE (reference sequence). This CDR3 is built from 15 residues. Trimming took off 3 bases at V and 2 bases at J, with 11 bases between the two ends. For the CDR3, the DNA is TGTGCCAGCAGCTCCGGGACACTCAACACCGGGGAGCTGTTTTTT. Translation gives CASSSGTLNTGELFF.

This chain links TRBV5-1 with TRBJ1-2; 7 bases fit TRBD1. Germline CDR1 reads SGHRS; CDR2 reads YFSETQ. This CDR3 contains 14 residues. Unmatched junction bases numbered 4, after V lost 2 bases and J lost 3 bases. This chain's CDR3 is CASSLVQGDYGYTF. CDR3 bases: TGCGCCAGCAGCTTAGTTCAGGGGGACTATGGCTACACCTTC. The full variable domain, completed using reference TRBV5-1 and TRBJ1-2, is KAGVTQTPRYLIKTRGQQVTLSCSPISGHRSVSWYQQTPGQGLQFLFEYFSETQRNKGNFPGRFSGRQFSNSRSEMNVSTLELGDSALYLCASSLVQGDYGYTFGSGTRLTVV.

The sample holds many counts of this clonotype. V is TRBV4-3 and J is TRBJ2-7; 13 positions match TRBD2. The ends lost 2 bases at V and 6 bases at J; junction bases unmatched: 4. The CDR3 loop spans 15 amino acids. Germline CDR1 is LGHNA and CDR2 is YSLEER. The CDR3, as DNA: TGCGCCAGCAGCCAAATCACTAGCGGGAGGGTCGAGCAGTACTTC. It encodes CASSQITSGRVEQYF.

On this clonotype: This may be a read error, as it is one base from a much larger clone. The chain employs TRBV19 and TRBJ2-7, with D possibly being TRBD2 (5 bases). The CDR3 runs to 15 residues. V dropped 2 bases and J dropped 2 bases, with 13 bases sitting between them. Per germline, CDR1 LNHDA and CDR2 SQIVND (reference sequence). DNA for the CDR3: TGTGCCAGTAGTATAATCTTGCGGGCCCCCTACGAGCAGTACTTC. Translated, it gives CASSIILRAPYEQYF.

This clonotype was recorded at least ten times. CDR3: CASSQGTQVPYEQYF. The CDR3 DNA sequence: TGTGCCAGCAGCCAAGGGACTCAAGTTCCCTACGAGCAGTACTTC. The J gene is TRBJ2-7, the V gene TRBV16; D may be TRBD2 (6 bases). CDR1 is KGHSY and CDR2 is FQNENV in the germline V gene. The ends were cut back, 2 bases at V and 2 bases at J, with 13 bases in the middle. The CDR3 spans 15 residues.

Only a few counts were recorded for this clonotype. The rearrangement uses TRBV6-5 and TRBJ2-2; no firm D call. V lost 7 bases to trimming and J lost 5 bases, with 8 bases between them. This CDR3 has 12 residues. Looked up from germline, CDR1 is MNHEY and CDR2 is SVGAGI. This CDR3 reads CASNPGTGELFF. CDR3 bases: TGTGCCAGCAATCCCGGGACCGGGGAGCTGTTTTTT.

Ten or more counts support this clonotype. The V and J genes are TRBV18 and TRBJ2-3; D uncertain. Germline CDR1 and CDR2: KGHSH and LQKENI. V lost 2 bases and J lost 4, with 4 bases in between. The CDR3 loop spans 12 amino acids. Written as DNA, the CDR3 is TGTGCCAGCTCACCATTATCAGATACGCAGTATTTT. Amino acids: CASSPLSDTQYF. The whole variable domain, filled in from reference TRBV18 and TRBJ2-3, reads NAGVMQNPRHLVRRRGQEARLRCSPMKGHSHVYWYRQLPEEGLKFMVYLQKENIIDESGMPKERFSAEFPKEGPSILRIQQVVRGDSAAYFCASSPLSDTQYFGPGTRLTVL.

This clonotype has a count of ten or more. The chain employs TRBV6-2 or TRBV6-3 and TRBJ2-7; possibly TRBD1 or TRBD2 for D (5 bases each). The CDR3 extends over 14 amino acids. V lost 1 base and J 4 bases, leaving 11 bases between the germline ends. The germline gives CDR1 MNHEY, CDR2 SVGEGT. CDR3 DNA sequence: TGTGCCAGCAGTTACTTGGGACCGAGTTACGAGCAGTACTTC. It yields the protein CASSYLGPSYEQYF.